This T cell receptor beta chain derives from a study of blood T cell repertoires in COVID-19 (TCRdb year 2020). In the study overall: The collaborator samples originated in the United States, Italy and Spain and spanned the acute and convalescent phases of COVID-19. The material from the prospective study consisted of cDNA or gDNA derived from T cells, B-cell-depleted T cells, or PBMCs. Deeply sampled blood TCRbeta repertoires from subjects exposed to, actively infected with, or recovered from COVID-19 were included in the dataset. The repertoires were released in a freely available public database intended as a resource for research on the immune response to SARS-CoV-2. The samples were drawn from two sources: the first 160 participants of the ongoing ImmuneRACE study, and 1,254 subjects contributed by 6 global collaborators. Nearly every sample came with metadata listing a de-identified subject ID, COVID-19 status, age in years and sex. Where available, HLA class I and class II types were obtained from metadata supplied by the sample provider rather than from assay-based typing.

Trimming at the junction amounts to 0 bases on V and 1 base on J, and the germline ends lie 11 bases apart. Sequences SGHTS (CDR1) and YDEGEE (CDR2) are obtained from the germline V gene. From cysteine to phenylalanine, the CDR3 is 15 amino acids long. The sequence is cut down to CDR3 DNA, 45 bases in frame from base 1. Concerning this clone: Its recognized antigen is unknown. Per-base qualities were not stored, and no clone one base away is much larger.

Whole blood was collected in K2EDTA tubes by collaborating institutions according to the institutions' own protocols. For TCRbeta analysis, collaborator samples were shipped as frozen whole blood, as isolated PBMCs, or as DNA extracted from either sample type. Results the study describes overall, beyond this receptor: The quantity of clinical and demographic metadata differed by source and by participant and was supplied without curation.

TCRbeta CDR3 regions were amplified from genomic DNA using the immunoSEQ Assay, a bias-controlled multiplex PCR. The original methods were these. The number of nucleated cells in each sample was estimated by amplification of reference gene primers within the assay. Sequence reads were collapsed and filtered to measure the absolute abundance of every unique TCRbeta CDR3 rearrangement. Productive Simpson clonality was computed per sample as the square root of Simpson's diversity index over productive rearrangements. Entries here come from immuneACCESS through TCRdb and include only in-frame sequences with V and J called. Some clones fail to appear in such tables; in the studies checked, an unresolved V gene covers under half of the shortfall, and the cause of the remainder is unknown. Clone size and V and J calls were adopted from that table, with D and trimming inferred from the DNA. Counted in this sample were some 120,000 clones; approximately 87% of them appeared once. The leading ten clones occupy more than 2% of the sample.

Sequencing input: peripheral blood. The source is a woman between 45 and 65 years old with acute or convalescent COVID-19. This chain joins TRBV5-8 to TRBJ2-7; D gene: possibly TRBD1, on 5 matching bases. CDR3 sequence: CASSLEQVPSYEQYF. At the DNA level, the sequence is TGTGCCAGCAGCTTGGAACAGGTTCCATCCTACGAGCAGTACTTC.